This is a list of T cell receptor beta chains from one sample in a study of blood T cell repertoires in COVID-19. The protocol was immunoSEQ multiplex PCR, while the TCRdb copy is restricted to in-frame clones and leaves out a portion. The sample holds 300,000 to 450,000 clones, 80% to 90% seen once. Sequencing was done on a sample of PBMCs or T cells enriched from blood (not recorded which). The receptor set was obtained from a young man who had recovered from COVID-19. Both conserved end residues are part of each CDR3. Fields, in order: J gene, D gene, clone size, V gene, CDR3 protein, CDR3 DNA. A D gene is named only where the DNA matches it firmly. Rows give clone size only sometimes, using once, few, many, or a class for an expanded clone.

j_gene: TRBJ2-7
d_gene: NA
abundance: NA
v_gene: TRBV7-2
CDR3aa: CASSLALLAYEQYF
CDR3nt: TGTGCCAGCAGCTTAGCGTTGCTAGCCTACGAGCAGTACTTC

j_gene: TRBJ1-2
d_gene: NA
abundance: NA
v_gene: TRBV14
CDR3aa: CASSLEGPYGYTF
CDR3nt: TGTGCCAGCAGCCTCGAGGGCCCATATGGCTACACCTTC

j_gene: TRBJ2-1
d_gene: NA
abundance: NA
v_gene: TRBV7-6
CDR3aa: CASSRGGSYNEQFF
CDR3nt: TGTGCCAGCTCTAGGGGGGGCTCCTACAATGAGCAGTTCTTC

j_gene: TRBJ1-4
d_gene: NA
abundance: few
v_gene: TRBV7-8
CDR3aa: CASRQGGLEKLFF
CDR3nt: TGTGCCAGCAGACAGGGAGGGTTGGAAAAACTGTTTTTT

j_gene: TRBJ2-5
d_gene: TRBD2
abundance: NA
v_gene: TRBV20-1
CDR3aa: CSASDRLALAETQYF
CDR3nt: TGCAGTGCTAGTGATAGACTAGCCCTAGCAGAGACCCAGTACTTC

j_gene: TRBJ2-1
d_gene: NA
abundance: NA
v_gene: TRBV10-3
CDR3aa: CAISDRGSWANEQFF
CDR3nt: TGTGCCATCAGTGATCGGGGTAGCTGGGCTAATGAGCAGTTCTTC

j_gene: TRBJ2-7
d_gene: NA
abundance: NA
v_gene: TRBV7-9
CDR3aa: CASSLVGQTYEQYF
CDR3nt: TGTGCCAGCAGCTTAGTGGGGCAGACCTACGAGCAGTACTTC

j_gene: TRBJ1-5
d_gene: NA
abundance: few
v_gene: TRBV19
CDR3aa: CASSIGYGLSGNQPQHF
CDR3nt: TGTGCCAGTAGTATAGGTTACGGGTTGAGTGGCAATCAGCCCCAGCATTTT

j_gene: TRBJ1-2
d_gene: NA
abundance: once
v_gene: TRBV9
CDR3aa: CASSPSGRARGYTF
CDR3nt: TGTGCCAGCAGCCCCTCGGGGAGGGCCCGTGGCTACACCTTC

j_gene: TRBJ2-5
d_gene: NA
abundance: NA
v_gene: TRBV7-2
CDR3aa: CASSLVLGDETQYF
CDR3nt: TGTGCCAGCAGCTTAGTACTAGGAGATGAGACCCAGTACTTC

j_gene: TRBJ1-4
d_gene: NA
abundance: NA
v_gene: TRBV6-5
CDR3aa: CASSGIVNEKLFF
CDR3nt: TGTGCCAGCAGCGGGATAGTTAATGAAAAACTGTTTTTT

j_gene: TRBJ2-2
d_gene: TRBD2
abundance: many
v_gene: TRBV3-1/TRBV3-2
CDR3aa: CASSGTSGNTGELFF
CDR3nt: TGTGCCAGCAGCGGGACTAGCGGGAACACCGGGGAGCTGTTTTTT

j_gene: TRBJ2-2
d_gene: NA
abundance: NA
v_gene: TRBV5-4
CDR3aa: CASSFTVNTGELFF
CDR3nt: TGTGCCAGCAGCTTCACGGTGAACACCGGGGAGCTGTTTTTT

j_gene: TRBJ1-1
d_gene: TRBD1
abundance: NA
v_gene: TRBV7-2
CDR3aa: CASSLLSRGRFNTEAFF
CDR3nt: TGTGCCAGCAGCTTATTGTCCAGGGGGCGATTTAACACTGAAGCTTTCTTT

j_gene: TRBJ2-2
d_gene: TRBD1
abundance: few
v_gene: TRBV5-4
CDR3aa: CASSPAPDRGPDTGELFF
CDR3nt: TGTGCCAGCAGCCCCGCCCCCGACAGGGGGCCAGACACCGGGGAGCTGTTTTTT

j_gene: TRBJ1-6
d_gene: NA
abundance: NA
v_gene: TRBV5-4
CDR3aa: CASSLGQGNSPLHF
CDR3nt: TGTGCCAGCAGCTTGGGGCAGGGTAATTCACCCCTCCACTTT

j_gene: TRBJ2-1
d_gene: NA
abundance: NA
v_gene: TRBV25-1
CDR3aa: CATLPGIYNEQFF
CDR3nt: TGTGCCACTCTCCCAGGAATCTACAATGAGCAGTTCTTC

j_gene: TRBJ2-1
d_gene: TRBD2
abundance: NA
v_gene: TRBV30
CDR3aa: CAWSWGLAGENEQFF
CDR3nt: TGTGCCTGGAGTTGGGGCCTAGCGGGAGAGAATGAGCAGTTCTTC

j_gene: TRBJ1-2
d_gene: NA
abundance: NA
v_gene: TRBV7-9
CDR3aa: CASSSGTVGPNYGYTF
CDR3nt: TGTGCCAGCAGCTCCGGAACAGTTGGGCCTAACTATGGCTACACCTTC

j_gene: TRBJ2-2
d_gene: NA
abundance: NA
v_gene: TRBV7-9
CDR3aa: CASSLQGNGELFF
CDR3nt: TGTGCCAGCAGCCTACAGGGAAACGGGGAGCTGTTTTTT

j_gene: TRBJ1-2
d_gene: TRBD1
abundance: NA
v_gene: TRBV2
CDR3aa: CASSGQGSDGYTF
CDR3nt: TGTGCCAGCAGTGGACAGGGGAGCGATGGCTACACCTTC

j_gene: TRBJ2-1
d_gene: NA
abundance: NA
v_gene: TRBV3-1/TRBV3-2
CDR3aa: CASSQGRAGNEQFF
CDR3nt: TGTGCCAGCAGCCAAGGTCGCGCAGGGAATGAGCAGTTCTTC

j_gene: TRBJ2-1
d_gene: NA
abundance: NA
v_gene: TRBV6-5
CDR3aa: CASSYDRVNPYNEQFF
CDR3nt: TGTGCCAGCAGTTACGATCGCGTTAATCCCTACAATGAGCAGTTCTTC

j_gene: TRBJ2-7
d_gene: TRBD1
abundance: NA
v_gene: TRBV28
CDR3aa: CASSLESPGGNEQYF
CDR3nt: TGTGCCAGCAGTTTAGAGTCTCCAGGGGGAAACGAGCAGTACTTC

j_gene: TRBJ1-6
d_gene: TRBD1
abundance: NA
v_gene: TRBV24-1
CDR3aa: CATSDPRQGADSPLHF
CDR3nt: TGTGCCACCAGTGATCCCCGACAGGGGGCTGATTCACCCCTCCACTTT

j_gene: TRBJ1-1
d_gene: NA
abundance: NA
v_gene: TRBV30
CDR3aa: CAWNQANTEAFF
CDR3nt: TGTGCCTGGAATCAAGCTAACACTGAAGCTTTCTTT

j_gene: TRBJ2-2
d_gene: NA
abundance: NA
v_gene: TRBV7-3
CDR3aa: CASSLSRTGELFF
CDR3nt: TGTGCCAGCAGCTTATCTAGAACCGGGGAGCTGTTTTTT

j_gene: TRBJ2-2
d_gene: NA
abundance: once
v_gene: TRBV7-3
CDR3aa: CASSRSITGELFF
CDR3nt: TGTGCCAGCAGCCGTTCTATCACCGGGGAGCTGTTTTTT